The T cell receptor (beta chain) under discussion was sequenced for a study of cytomegalovirus exposure and HLA in healthy donors. Study information: A preliminary data release comprised tens of millions of unique TCRs obtained from HLA-typed donors.

In the PCR, 60 Vbeta and 13 Jbeta primers were used. Profiled with immunoSEQ multiplex PCR; TCRdb holds only in-frame clones, not every one. The table has around 160,000 clones, roughly 70% seen once; the top ten hold about 2.9%. V was cut by 3 bases and J by 5 bases, with 18 bases left in between. Germline loops: CDR1 LNHDA, CDR2 SQIVND (reference sequence). This CDR3 has 16 residues. As for this clone: What it binds is unknown.

Findings and limits, study-wide: Being indistinguishable, some V segments were excluded, TRBV6-2 and TRBV6-3 among them. Cytomegalovirus-associated TCR beta chains were listed, numbering over 150.

The chain links TRBV19 to TRBJ2-3; tentative D call: TRBD1 (6 bases). This sequence was found in a middle-aged woman in good health and CMV-seropositive. Sequencing input: PBMCs. The CDR3 spells CASSISGTPNGDTQYF. DNA for the CDR3: TGTGCCAGTAGTATCTCCGGGACACCCAATGGAGATACGCAGTATTTT.